This T cell receptor beta chain comes out of a study of blood T cell repertoires in COVID-19. The CDR3 has 20 amino acids. Trimming cost V 4 bases and J 0 bases; bases outside gene matches: 17. Per germline, CDR1 LGHDT and CDR2 YNNKEL (reference sequence). The table lists this clone with a few counts. Method: immunoSEQ multiplex PCR; TCRdb's copy keeps in-frame clones and lacks some. The table lists some 44,000 clones, about 88% of them singletons. The chain carries TRBV3-1 (or the pseudogene TRBV3-2) and TRBJ2-3; 9 nucleotides align to TRBD2. Sample: peripheral blood. This receptor was taken from a human donor in a cohort sampled during active COVID-19. The CDR3 is CASSLSGLAGTLASTDTQYF. In DNA form, the CDR3 reads TGTGCCAGCAGCCTCTCGGGCCTAGCGGGGACCCTCGCGAGCACAGATACGCAGTATTTT.